The 10 T cell receptor beta chains below were found in one sample sequenced in a study of shared clonotypes between healthy human individuals. Clones were sequenced by immunoSEQ multiplex PCR, and TCRdb holds only the in-frame ones, with some missing. The sample includes a few million clones, nearly 97% of them seen just once. Sample: naive CD4+ T cells sorted from blood. Subset: CD45RA+ positively selected. These receptors were obtained from a man aged 18 to 29 in good health.

V and J are TRBV7-2 and TRBJ1-2; D is unclear. Germline CDR1 reads SGHTA; CDR2 reads FQGNSA. This CDR3 has 14 residues. V shed 0 bases and J shed 6 bases, with 11 bases lying between them. The CDR3 is CASSLAGLPHGYTF. The CDR3 DNA reads TGTGCCAGCAGCTTAGCGGGGTTGCCACATGGCTACACCTTC.

The genes are TRBV10-3 and TRBJ2-5, with no clear D. The CDR3 is 14 amino acids. V gave up 2 bases and J gave up 5 bases, with 12 bases separating them. CDR1 is ENHRY, CDR2 SYGVKD, per germline. The CDR3 sequence: CAISEGPARETQYF. DNA of the CDR3: TGTGCCATCAGTGAGGGGCCGGCCCGGGAGACCCAGTACTTC.

The J gene is TRBJ2-5, the V gene TRBV6-1; 16 bases fit TRBD2. The germline gives CDR1 MNHNS, CDR2 SASEGT. V gave up 8 bases and J gave up 9 bases; unmatched junction bases: 0. This CDR3 is built from 12 residues. CDR3 nucleotide sequence: TGTGCCAGCGGGACTAGCGGGAGGGCCCAGTACTTC. Its protein product is CASGTSGRAQYF.

This chain joins TRBV5-1 and TRBJ2-7, with 12 nucleotides matching TRBD2. The CDR3 has 15 residues. Trimming at V came to 3 bases and at J to 5 bases, leaving 6 bases not matched to a gene. Germline lookup yields CDR1 SGHRS and CDR2 YFSETQ. The CDR3 sequence: CASSSRTSGDDEQYF. DNA of the CDR3: TGCGCCAGCAGCTCGCGGACTAGCGGGGACGACGAGCAGTACTTC.

This clone was observed once. The rearrangement links TRBV30 to TRBJ2-2; 7 bases are a match to TRBD2. Germline V gene data show CDR1 as GTSNPN and CDR2 as SVGIG (reference sequence). Trimming removed 4 bases from V and 5 bases from J; junction bases left unmatched: 4. The CDR3 covers 13 residues. CDR3: CAWNGRTTGELFF. The CDR3 bases are TGTGCCTGGAACGGGAGGACGACCGGGGAGCTGTTTTTT.

The CDR3 loop reads CASSPKAGTAEKLFF. Here the CDR3 DNA reads TGTGCCAGCTCACCCAAAGCTGGGACAGCGGAAAAACTGTTTTTT. This chain connects TRBV18 to TRBJ1-4; TRBD1 agrees at 7 bases. This CDR3 has 15 residues. V lost 3 bases, J lost 8 bases, and 9 bases stayed unmatched. CDR1 and CDR2 from the germline V gene are KGHSH and LQKENI.

DNA for the CDR3: TGTGCCAGCAGGTCCGGGACTATAAACACCGGGGAGCTGTTTTTT. Protein product: CASRSGTINTGELFF. V and J are TRBV6-1 and TRBJ2-2; 7 bases align to TRBD2. The CDR3 is 15 residues long. CDR1 is MNHNS and CDR2 is SASEGT in the germline V gene. V lost 6 bases, J lost 2 bases, and 6 bases stayed unmatched.

This chain uses TRBV6-1 with TRBJ2-7; 10 bases fit TRBD1. Germline CDR1 reads MNHNS; CDR2 reads SASEGT. There are 14 residues in the CDR3. The V segment lost 4 bases and the J segment 4 bases; nucleotides outside the gene matches: 4. CDR3 sequence: CASSGQGARYEQYF. The CDR3 DNA reads as TGTGCCAGCAGTGGACAGGGGGCTCGGTACGAGCAGTACTTC.

V usage is TRBV6-6 and J usage is TRBJ2-3, with 7 bases fitting TRBD2. Germline CDR1 and CDR2: MNHNY and SVGAGI (reference sequence). The J segment lost 8 bases and the V segment lost 4 bases, leaving 3 bases of the junction unmatched. The CDR3 is 12 amino acids. Here the CDR3 reads CASSSGEGTQYF. CDR3 nucleotide sequence: TGTGCCAGCAGTTCGGGGGAGGGTACGCAGTATTTT.

This clone was seen only once. The chain carries TRBV27 and TRBJ1-1, with TRBD1 as a possible D gene (6 bases). V lost 4 bases to trimming and J lost 0 bases, with 9 bases between them. The CDR3 is 14 residues long. Per germline, CDR1 MNHEY and CDR2 SMNVEV (reference sequence). CDR3 DNA: TGTGCCAGCAGTTCGGACAGATTGAACACTGAAGCTTTCTTT. Residues: CASSSDRLNTEAFF.